This T cell receptor beta chain is from a study of blood T cell repertoires in COVID-19. About the study: Sites in the United States, Italy and Spain provided acute and convalescent COVID-19 samples. Sources were T cells, B-cell-depleted T cells, or PBMCs; the material itself was cDNA or gDNA.

The germline V gene has CDR1 WSHSY and CDR2 SAAADI. CDR3 length equals 12 residues. The V gene lost 11 bases and the J gene lost 4 bases, with 11 bases spanning the gap. Per the original data handling: Amplifying reference gene primers gave estimates of nucleated cell counts. The table came from immunoSEQ multiplex PCR; TCRdb's copy has only in-frame clones and leaves some out. D and trimming were read from the DNA, whereas the V and J calls and clone size are those reported in that table. This table holds just over 250,000 clones, 75% to 95% found once. Material for sequencing was peripheral blood. This receptor was obtained from a person aged 18-35 years with COVID-19, enrolled during active disease. The gene calls are TRBV10-2 and TRBJ2-2; D might be TRBD1 (6 bases). For the CDR3, the DNA is TGCGCCGAAAGGGGGAGCACCGGGGAGCTGTTTTTT. Its translation is CAERGSTGELFF.